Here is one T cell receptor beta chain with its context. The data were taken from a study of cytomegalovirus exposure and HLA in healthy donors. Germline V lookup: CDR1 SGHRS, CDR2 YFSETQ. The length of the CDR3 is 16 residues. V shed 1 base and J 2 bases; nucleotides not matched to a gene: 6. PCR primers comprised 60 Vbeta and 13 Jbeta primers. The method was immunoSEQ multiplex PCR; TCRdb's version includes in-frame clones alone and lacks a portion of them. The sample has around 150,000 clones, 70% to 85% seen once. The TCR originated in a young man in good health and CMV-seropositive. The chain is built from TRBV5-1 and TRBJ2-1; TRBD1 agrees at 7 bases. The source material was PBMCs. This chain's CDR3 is CASSLTTGTAYNEQFF. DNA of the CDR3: TGCGCCAGCAGCTTGACTACCGGGACAGCCTACAATGAGCAGTTCTTC.